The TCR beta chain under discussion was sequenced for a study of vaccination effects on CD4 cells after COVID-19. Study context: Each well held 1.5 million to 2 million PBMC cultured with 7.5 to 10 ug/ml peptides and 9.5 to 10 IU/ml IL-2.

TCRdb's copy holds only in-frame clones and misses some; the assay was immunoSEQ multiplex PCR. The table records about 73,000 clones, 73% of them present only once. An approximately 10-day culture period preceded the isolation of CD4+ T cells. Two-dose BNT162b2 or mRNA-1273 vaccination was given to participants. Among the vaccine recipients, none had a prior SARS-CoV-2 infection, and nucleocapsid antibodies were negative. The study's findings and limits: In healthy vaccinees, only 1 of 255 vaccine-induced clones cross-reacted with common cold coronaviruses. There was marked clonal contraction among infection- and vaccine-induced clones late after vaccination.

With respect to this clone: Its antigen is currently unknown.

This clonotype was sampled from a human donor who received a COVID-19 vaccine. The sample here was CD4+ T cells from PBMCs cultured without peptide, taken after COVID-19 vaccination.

DNA for the CDR3: TGTGCCAGCAGTTTAGGGGGGCGCAGTGCGAACACTGAAGCTTTCTTT. Translated: CASSLGGRSANTEAFF. The chain is built from TRBV28 and TRBJ1-1; possibly TRBD1 for D (6 bases). The germline CDR1 and CDR2 sequences are MDHEN and SYDVKM. The CDR3 extends over 16 amino acids. The germline V and J ends were trimmed by 2 bases and 1 base, with 14 bases remaining between them.